This TCR beta chain was recovered during a study of T cells in Graves' hyperthyroidism and ophthalmopathy. The TCR beta CDR3 regions underwent amplification using RNA transcripts as the source. In the first-round RT-PCR of the TCR CDR3, the HTBI primer set was used. Each CDR3 protein gets one entry after TCRdb re-called the multiplex PCR reads with MiXCR. The data hold hundreds of thousands of distinct CDR3 sequences, with 15% to 17% observed a single time. Germline-derived CDR1 and CDR2 are SGHTA and FQGNSA. V was pared by 1 base and J by 5 bases, with 8 bases between. The CDR3 runs to 13 residues. Overall study results and limits: Also found in blood were most expanded thyroid clonotypes above 0.001.

This clonotype was detected many times. Its target is not known. This chain connects TRBV7-2 to TRBJ2-5, with D uncertain. The sequenced sample consisted of blood. This clonotype originated in a woman aged 18 to 35 with Graves' hyperthyroidism that later progressed to Graves' ophthalmopathy. The CDR3 DNA is TGTGCCAGCAGCTTAGGAGCTTCGGAGACCCAGTACTTC. This sequence encodes CASSLGASETQYF.